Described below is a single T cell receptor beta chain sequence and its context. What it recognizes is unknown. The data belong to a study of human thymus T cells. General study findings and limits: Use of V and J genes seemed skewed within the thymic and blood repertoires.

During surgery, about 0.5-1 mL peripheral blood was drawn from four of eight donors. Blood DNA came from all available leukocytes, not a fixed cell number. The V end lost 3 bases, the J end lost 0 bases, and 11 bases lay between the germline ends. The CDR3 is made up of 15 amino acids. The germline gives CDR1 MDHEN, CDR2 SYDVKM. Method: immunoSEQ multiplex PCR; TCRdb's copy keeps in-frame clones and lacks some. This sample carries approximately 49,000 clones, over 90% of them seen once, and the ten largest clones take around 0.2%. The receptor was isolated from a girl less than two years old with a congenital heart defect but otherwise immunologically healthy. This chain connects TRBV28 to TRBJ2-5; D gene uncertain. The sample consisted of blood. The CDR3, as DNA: TGTGCCAGCAGTTTTCTAGTAAGCCACCAAGAGACCCAGTACTTC. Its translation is CASSFLVSHQETQYF.